A single sample gave rise to the 19 T cell receptor beta chains below, sequenced in a study of long-term antiretroviral therapy in people with HIV. At survey level, the immunoSEQ assay was run in its v3.0 version. This table comes from immunoSEQ multiplex PCR, and its TCRdb copy is limited to in-frame clones, with some not included. The sample holds 25,000 to 30,000 clones, more than 70% seen once. This specimen consisted of unsorted PBMCs, obtained 4.7 to 5 years after starting antiretroviral therapy. These TCRs come from a man aged 40-55 years with HIV.

This clone was seen only once. A read error may account for a junction end that differs from germline. J is TRBJ2-3 and V is TRBV11-1; TRBD2 matches 9 bases. Per germline, CDR1 SGHAT and CDR2 FQDESV (reference sequence). The CDR3 consists of 15 residues. The DNA for the CDR3 is TGTGCCAGCAGTTTAGCGGGGGCTAGCACAGATACGCAGTATTTT. It translates to CASSLAGASTDTQYF.

This clone was recorded once. The rearrangement links TRBV4-3 to TRBJ2-2, with D possibly TRBD2 on 5 matching bases. The germline gives CDR1 LGHNA, CDR2 YSLEER. The CDR3 extends over 15 amino acids. V was pared by 0 bases and J by 3 bases, with 8 bases between. The DNA of the CDR3 is TGCGCCAGCAGCCAAGATTGGGAGTACACCGGGGAGCTGTTTTTT. It codes for CASSQDWEYTGELFF.

The V gene is TRBV27, the J gene TRBJ2-2; TRBD1 agrees at 8 bases. Trimming took 4 bases from V and 4 from J; bases not matched to a gene: 8. The CDR3 spans 16 residues. Per germline, CDR1 MNHEY and CDR2 SMNVEV (reference sequence). The CDR3 DNA reads TGTGCCAGCAGTTCTCCGGGACAGGAAGGCACCGGGGAGCTGTTTTTT. Its protein product is CASSSPGQEGTGELFF.

This sequence joins TRBV18 and TRBJ2-1; 9 bases are shared with TRBD2. The CDR3 is 14 residues long. CDR1 KGHSH and CDR2 LQKENI come from the germline V gene. With V trimmed by 4 bases and J by 8 bases, 6 bases remained unmatched. CDR3 nucleotide sequence: TGTGCCAGCTCACTTGGGACTAGCTATGATGAGCAGTTCTTC. This encodes CASSLGTSYDEQFF.

V and J are TRBV11-1 and TRBJ2-5, with 10 bases identical to TRBD1. The CDR3 runs 15 residues. CDR1 is SGHAT, CDR2 FQDESV, per germline (reference sequence). The V gene end was trimmed by 5 bases and the J gene end by 4 bases; junction bases not matched to a gene: 7. The CDR3 is CASSQDRGFGETQYF. CDR3 bases: TGTGCCAGCAGCCAGGACAGGGGGTTTGGAGAGACCCAGTACTTC.

The chain links TRBV6-6 to TRBJ1-1; a weak D match, TRBD1 (5 bases). Germline V gene lookup returns CDR1 MNHNY and CDR2 SVGAGI (reference sequence). V was shortened by 5 bases and J by 8 bases, with 15 bases between the two germline ends. The CDR3 runs to 13 residues. The CDR3, as DNA: TGTGCCAGCAGTCGCCAGGACACGGGAGAAGCTTTCTTT. Translation gives CASSRQDTGEAFF.

The gene calls are TRBV5-1 and TRBJ2-2, with D unresolved. In germline, CDR1 is SGHRS, CDR2 YFSETQ. The CDR3 is 15 amino acids. Between the trimmed V and J ends, which lost 3 bases and 0 bases, there was a span of 9 bases. CDR3 loop: CASSWTRTNTGELFF. The CDR3 DNA reads TGCGCCAGCAGCTGGACGCGGACGAACACCGGGGAGCTGTTTTTT.

The chain links TRBV6-1 to TRBJ1-5, with TRBD1 matching 7 bases. V was pared by 0 bases and J by 3 bases, with 8 bases of the junction left unmatched. The germline CDR1 and CDR2 sequences are MNHNS and SASEGT. The CDR3 is 17 amino acids. CDR3 sequence reads: CASSEAGGTAINQPQHF. CDR3 DNA: TGTGCCAGCAGTGAAGCGGGGGGGACAGCAATCAATCAGCCCCAGCATTTT.

The V call is TRBV29-1, the J call TRBJ1-1; a weak D match, TRBD1 (5 bases). V was shortened by 3 bases and J by 4 bases, with 18 bases between the two germline ends. The CDR3 runs 15 residues. Germline lookup yields CDR1 SQVTM and CDR2 ANQGSEA. CDR3 DNA sequence: TGCAGCGTTGAGGGCGGGGGAGGATCTGGCACTGAAGCTTTCTTT. As protein: CSVEGGGGSGTEAFF.

V usage is TRBV9 and J usage is TRBJ2-7; 8 bases match TRBD1. The CDR3 is 14 residues long. The ends lost 4 bases at V and 3 bases at J; junction bases unmatched: 6. Per the germline V gene, CDR1 is SGDLS and CDR2 is YYNGEE. CDR3 residues: CASSPRQGNYEQYF. DNA of the CDR3: TGTGCCAGCAGCCCCAGACAGGGGAACTACGAGCAGTACTTC.

J is TRBJ1-3 and V is TRBV27; 7 bases are a match to TRBD1. The CDR3 is made up of 15 amino acids. V shed 2 bases, J shed 4 bases, and the junction held 5 bases outside the gene matches. Germline lookup yields CDR1 MNHEY and CDR2 SMNVEV (reference sequence). As DNA, the CDR3 is TGTGCCAGCAGTTTAACAGGGGTAGCGGGAAACACCATATATTTT. Translation: CASSLTGVAGNTIYF.

The chain is built from TRBV5-1 and TRBJ1-1; D gene unclear. The germline V and J ends were trimmed by 7 bases and 4 bases, with 17 bases remaining between them. The CDR3 runs to 14 residues. The germline V gene encodes CDR1 SGHRS and CDR2 YFSETQ. CDR3 nucleotide sequence: TGCGCCAGCGGGGAGGCGTGGGGAGGCACTGAAGCTTTCTTT. Protein: CASGEAWGGTEAFF.

CDR3 amino acids: CAWDKLAGGDTQYF. The CDR3 DNA is TGTGCCTGGGATAAGCTAGCGGGCGGGGATACGCAGTATTTT. This rearrangement joins TRBV30 to TRBJ2-3; 8 positions agree with TRBD2. Germline-derived CDR1 and CDR2 are GTSNPN and SVGIG (reference sequence). The CDR3 is 14 residues long. Trimming cost V 5 bases and J 6 bases; bases outside gene matches: 10.

This clone was counted only a few times. The chain carries TRBV6-1 and TRBJ2-6, with D unresolved. The germline CDR1 and CDR2 sequences are MNHNS and SASEGT. The CDR3 runs to 13 residues. V lost 6 bases, J lost 5 bases, and 8 bases lay in between. The CDR3: CASSSFRANVLTF. CDR3 nucleotide sequence: TGTGCCAGCAGCAGCTTTAGGGCCAACGTCCTGACTTTC.

This clone was seen just once. The rearrangement joins TRBV9 to TRBJ2-5, with 11 bases matching TRBD2. This CDR3 has 16 residues. J gave up 7 bases and V 0 bases, and 8 bases lay outside the gene matches. The V gene's germline CDR1 is SGDLS and CDR2 YYNGEE. In nucleotides, the CDR3 is TGTGCCAGCAGCGTAGGTCCTAGCGGGGGGACCGGGACCCAGTACTTC. This gives the protein CASSVGPSGGTGTQYF.

V and J are TRBV4-2 and TRBJ2-1, with D possibly being TRBD2 (5 bases). The CDR3 length is 17 residues. Germline V CDR1 and CDR2: LGHNA, YNFKEQ. V gave up 0 bases and J gave up 4 bases, with 16 bases separating them. The CDR3 sequence: CASSQDQGSKRYNEQFF. The CDR3 DNA sequence: TGTGCCAGCAGCCAAGATCAAGGCTCCAAGCGGTACAATGAGCAGTTCTTC.

The gene calls are TRBV7-9 and TRBJ2-1; D unresolved. The V end lost 1 base, the J end lost 10 bases, and 8 bases lay between the germline ends. CDR3 length equals 12 residues. The germline V gene has CDR1 SEHNR and CDR2 FQNEAQ (reference sequence). CDR3 protein: CASSLEQQEQFF. The CDR3 nucleotides are TGTGCCAGCAGCTTAGAACAGCAGGAGCAGTTCTTC. Full variable domain (outside the CDR3, taken from reference TRBV7-9 and TRBJ2-1): DTGVSQNPRHKITKRGQNVTFRCDPISEHNRLYWYRQTLGQGPEFLTYFQNEAQLEKSRLLSDRFSAERPKGSFSTLEIQRTEQGDSAMYLCASSLEQQEQFFGPGTRLTVL.

The V gene is TRBV7-2, the J gene TRBJ2-4, with 9 bases matching TRBD2. The CDR3 loop spans 16 amino acids. Per germline, CDR1 SGHTA and CDR2 FQGNSA. V shed 0 bases and J 6 bases; nucleotides not matched to a gene: 6. CDR3 bases: TGTGCCAGCAGCTTAGCGGCAAGCGGGGGGACAAACATTCAGTACTTC. Protein: CASSLAASGGTNIQYF. The full variable domain, with the rest looked up from reference TRBV7-2 and TRBJ2-4, is GAGVSQSPSNKVTEKGKDVELRCDPISGHTALYWYRQSLGQGLEFLIYFQGNSAPDKSGLPSDRFSAERTGGSVSTLTIQRTQQEDSAVYLCASSLAASGGTNIQYFGAGTRLSVL.

This clone was recorded a few times. This chain uses TRBV6-1 with TRBJ2-2; 9 bases are shared with TRBD1. This CDR3 has 16 amino acids. V gave up 3 bases and J gave up 5 bases; unmatched junction bases: 7. Germline loops: CDR1 MNHNS, CDR2 SASEGT. CDR3 residues: CASSDPTTGGTGELFF. CDR3 coding DNA: TGTGCCAGCAGTGACCCCACGACAGGGGGAACCGGGGAGCTGTTTTTT.